This TCR beta chain was observed in a study of cytomegalovirus exposure and HLA in healthy donors. Whole-study findings and limits: A later analysis reported that several of the most significant clusters appeared to be linked to common viral pathogens, among them Epstein-Barr virus. Confirmation in vitro established that three CMV-associated chains were specific for CMV antigens. A later analysis associated 15,000 or so TCR beta sequences with HLA alleles at a 0.05 false discovery rate.

Concerning this clone itself: Its antigen remains unknown.

The donors (healthy individuals) were bone marrow donors. V was pared by 2 bases and J by 2 bases, with 1 base of the junction left unmatched. This CDR3 is built from 14 residues. CDR1 and CDR2 from the germline V gene are SGHNT and YYREEE (reference sequence). Primers for the PCR totalled 60 Vbeta and 13 Jbeta. Profiling relied on immunoSEQ multiplex PCR, and the TCRdb table lists in-frame clones only, not all of them. The profile shows about 110,000 clones, 75% of them singletons. Sample: PBMCs. The V and J genes are TRBV5-4 and TRBJ1-1; 9 bases match TRBD1. The sequence derives from a male donor in good health and CMV-seropositive. The CDR3: CASSLQGANTEAFF. CDR3 nucleotides: TGTGCCAGCAGCTTACAGGGGGCCAACACTGAAGCTTTCTTT. The variable domain in full, with the rest retrieved from reference TRBV5-4 and TRBJ1-1, is ETGVTQSPTHLIKTRGQQVTLRCSSQSGHNTVSWYQQALGQGPQFIFQYYREEENGRGNFPPRFSGLQFPNYSSELNVNALELDDSALYLCASSLQGANTEAFFGQGTRLTVV.